Listed below are T cell receptor beta chains from one sample, sequenced in a study of tumor-infiltrating lymphocytes in primary liver carcinoma. TCRdb passed the multiplex PCR reads through MiXCR, listing each CDR3 protein once. The data hold fewer than 150,000 distinct CDR3 sequences, with around two thirds observed a single time. Sequencing input: liver tumor tissue from sampling region 1. The receptors were gathered from a woman aged 55-70 years with primary liver carcinoma and hepatitis B virus infection. The CDR3 runs from the conserved cysteine through the conserved F or W. The D gene is left open where the match is weak. Expanded clones get a size class; other rows say once, few or many, or leave the size out.

D,size,V,J,DNA,CDR3
TRBD2,once,TRBV11-3,TRBJ2-5,TGTGACAGCAGCCCGGCAGGGTTGCGGGAGACCCGGTACTTC,CDSSPAGLRETRYF
TRBD2,few,TRBV10-3,TRBJ2-7,TGTGCCATCAGTGATAGGACTAGCGGGGGCTACGAGCAGTACTTC,CAISDRTSGGYEQYF
-,-,TRBV12-3/TRBV12-4,TRBJ2-7,TGTGCCAGCAGTTTCAGGTCCTACTACGAGCAGTGCTTC,CASSFRSYYEQCF
TRBD1,-,TRBV11-2,TRBJ2-7,TGTGCCGGCAGCCGCCAGGGGGCCGAGGAGTACTTC,CAGSRQGAEEYF
TRBD1,-,TRBV11-2,TRBJ1-1,TGTGCCAGCAGCTTAGAGCCAGGGGGCGAAGCTTTCTTT,CASSLEPGGEAFF
-,few,TRBV6-4,TRBJ2-1,TGTGCCAGCAGTGGGGGTGAGGGAACCTACAATGAGCAGTTCTTC,CASSGGEGTYNEQFF
TRBD2,-,TRBV5-4,TRBJ2-1,TGTGCCAGCAGCTCCGGGAGGTCGAATGAGCAGTTCTTC,CASSSGRSNEQFF
TRBD1,many,TRBV5-5,TRBJ2-3,TGTGCCAGCAGCAGAGGACAGGGGGATACGCAGTATTTT,CASSRGQGDTQYF
TRBD1,few,TRBV5-1,TRBJ2-3,TGCGCCAGCAGCTTGGGGGCCGGGACAGGGGACACAGATACGCAGTATTTT,CASSLGAGTGDTDTQYF
TRBD2,once,TRBV5-1,TRBJ2-3,TGCACCAGCAGCTCGAGCGGGGGTGAGGATACGCAGTATTTT,CTSSSSGGEDTQYF
-,many,TRBV6-1,TRBJ2-3,TGTGCCAGCAGTGAATCCGTTGGCAGGGACCCCACAGATACGCAGTATTTT,CASSESVGRDPTDTQYF
TRBD1,-,TRBV5-1,TRBJ1-1,TGCGCCAGCAGCCCAGGACAGGATGAAACTTTCTTT,CASSPGQDETFF
-,many,TRBV12-3/TRBV12-4,TRBJ2-2,TGTGCCATGAGGGTAGCGAACACCGGGGAGCTGTTTTTT,CAMRVANTGELFF
TRBD2,-,TRBV7-8,TRBJ2-1,TGTGCCAGCAGCCTAGCGGTTCCCCAGGCAGTACGCAATGAGCAGTTCTTC,CASSLAVPQAVRNEQFF
TRBD1,few,TRBV28,TRBJ1-2,TGTGCCAGCAGCGCAGGGGGCTATGGCTACACCTTC,CASSAGGYGYTF
TRBD2,many,TRBV4-1,TRBJ2-2,TGCGCCAGCAGCCACATAAAGCCCGCTCGGACTAGCTCGAACACCGGGGAGCTGTTTTTT,CASSHIKPARTSSNTGELFF
TRBD2,-,TRBV11-3,TRBJ2-2,TGTGCCAGCGGCTTAGAGATGGGACTAGCGGGAGTCGTCGGTCCCGGGGAGCTGTTTTTT,CASGLEMGLAGVVGPGELFF
TRBD2,-,TRBV5-1,TRBJ2-5,TGCGCCAGCAGCTTGCTGGGGACTAGACAAGAGACCCAGTACTTC,CASSLLGTRQETQYF
-,-,TRBV12-5,TRBJ1-6,TGTGCTAGTGGTTCAAGACAGTGGAGCTCCTATAATTCACCACTCCACTTT,CASGSRQWSSYNSPLHF
-,few,TRBV5-4,TRBJ2-5,TGTGCCAGCAGACCGGAAACGGCGACCCGAGGGACCCAGTACTTC,CASRPETATRGTQYF
TRBD1,many,TRBV4-1,TRBJ2-7,TGCGCCAGCACTCCAGCCGGGACAGGGGGCGATTACGAGCAGTACTTC,CASTPAGTGGDYEQYF
-,-,TRBV7-7,TRBJ2-1,TGTGCTAGCAGCTTAACTGGGACCGAACGGGCACTCTACAATGAGCAGTTCTTC,CASSLTGTERALYNEQFF
-,-,TRBV28,TRBJ1-3,TGTGCCAGCAGTTTAACAGAAAACACCATATATTTT,CASSLTENTIYF
-,-,TRBV11-2,TRBJ2-3,TGTGCCAACAGGCCCTGGACTAGCACAGATACGCAGTATTTT,CANRPWTSTDTQYF
TRBD1,-,TRBV12-3/TRBV12-4,TRBJ1-4,TGTGCCAGCAGTTCTGGGAGATTCGGGACAGGCGAAAAACTGTTTTTT,CASSSGRFGTGEKLFF
-,-,TRBV10-2,TRBJ1-5,TGCGTCAGCAGGACTGCCGACCAGCCCCAGCATTTT,CVSRTADQPQHF
-,-,TRBV12-3/TRBV12-4,TRBJ1-1,TGTGTCAGCATAGGTAGTCTGAACACTGAAGCTTTCTTT,CVSIGSLNTEAFF
-,many,TRBV4-1,TRBJ2-7,TGCGCCAGCAGCCTCCAGGCACAGGGCGATTCCTACGAGCAGTACTTC,CASSLQAQGDSYEQYF
-,-,TRBV11-1,TRBJ1-2,TGTGACAGCAGCCTCACACCATGCGGGACTAACTATGGCTACACCTTC,CDSSLTPCGTNYGYTF
-,-,TRBV28,TRBJ1-1,TGTGCCAGCAGTCCCCGACCGCCTTATCACACTGAAGCTTTCTTT,CASSPRPPYHTEAFF